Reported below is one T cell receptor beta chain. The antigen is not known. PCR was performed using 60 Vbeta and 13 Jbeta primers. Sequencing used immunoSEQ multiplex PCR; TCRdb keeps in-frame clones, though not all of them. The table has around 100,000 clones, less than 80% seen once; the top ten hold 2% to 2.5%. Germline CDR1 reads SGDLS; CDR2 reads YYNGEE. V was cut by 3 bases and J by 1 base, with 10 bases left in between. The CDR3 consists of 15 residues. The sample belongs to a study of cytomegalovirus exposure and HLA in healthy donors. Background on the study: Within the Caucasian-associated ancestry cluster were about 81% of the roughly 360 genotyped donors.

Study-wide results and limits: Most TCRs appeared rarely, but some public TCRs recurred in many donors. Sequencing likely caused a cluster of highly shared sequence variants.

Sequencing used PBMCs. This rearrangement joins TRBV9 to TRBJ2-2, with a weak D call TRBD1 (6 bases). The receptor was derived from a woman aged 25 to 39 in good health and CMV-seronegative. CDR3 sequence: CASSARDMNTGELFF. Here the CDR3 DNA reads TGTGCCAGCAGCGCCCGGGACATGAACACCGGGGAGCTGTTTTTT.